These 20 T cell receptor beta chains were sequenced from one sample in a study of blood T cell repertoires in COVID-19. Some clones are missing from TCRdb's copy, which holds only in-frame ones; the method was immunoSEQ multiplex PCR. The table includes about 290,000 clones, around 85% detected once. The source material was peripheral blood. The receptors come from a woman aged 50 to 60 with active or convalescent COVID-19.

This clone has a single count. This chain connects TRBV7-8 to TRBJ2-7; 7 nucleotides agree with TRBD1. The J segment lost 1 base and the V segment lost 5 bases, leaving 5 bases of the junction unmatched. The germline CDR1 and CDR2 sequences are SGHVS and FQNEAQ. CDR3 length: 14 amino acids. The CDR3 loop reads CASSPGTVSYEQYF. CDR3 coding DNA: TGTGCCAGCAGCCCGGGGACAGTTTCCTACGAGCAGTACTTC.

The rearrangement joins TRBV28 to TRBJ2-3; TRBD2 matches at 8 bases. Germline CDR1 MDHEN, CDR2 SYDVKM. V lost 4 bases and J lost 0; bases outside the gene matches: 6. The CDR3 loop spans 16 amino acids. For the CDR3, the DNA is TGTGCCAGCAGTTCAACCGGGACTAGGAGCACAGATACGCAGTATTTT. It yields the protein CASSSTGTRSTDTQYF.

In the case of this clone: At one end the junction does not follow the germline gene, possibly because of a read error. This sequence joins TRBV11-2 and TRBJ2-1, with 8 nucleotides matching TRBD2. The CDR3 totals 16 residues. CDR1 and CDR2 (germline): SGHAT, FQNNGV. In DNA form, the CDR3 reads TGTGCCAGCAGTTTAGCCGGGACTAGACTCTACAATGAGCAGTTCTTC. Residues: CASSLAGTRLYNEQFF.

The V gene is TRBV5-6, the J gene TRBJ1-2; weak D call: TRBD1 (5 bases). The CDR3 contains 16 residues. Trimming left V 0 bases short and J 4 bases short, with 16 bases between. Germline lookup yields CDR1 SGHDT and CDR2 YYEEEE. CDR3 sequence reads: CASSLVATETLYGYTF. As DNA, the CDR3 is TGTGCCAGCAGCTTGGTTGCGACAGAGACTCTCTATGGCTACACCTTC.

This chain uses TRBV10-3 with TRBJ2-1, with D tentatively TRBD1 (6 bases). This CDR3 has 14 residues. Germline-derived CDR1 and CDR2 are ENHRY and SYGVKD. The V end lost 4 bases, the J end lost 7 bases, and 14 bases lay between the germline ends. This CDR3 is CAISGGGNGNEQFF. In DNA, the CDR3 is TGTGCCATCAGTGGTGGGGGCAATGGGAATGAGCAGTTCTTC.

The CDR3 nucleotides read TGTGCCAGTAGTATTGCGTTGCAGGGGACCAGCAATCAGCCCCAGCATTTT. This codes for CASSIALQGTSNQPQHF. V gene TRBV19 combines with J gene TRBJ1-5; D is possibly TRBD1 (6 bases). Trimming took 3 bases from V and 1 from J, leaving 16 bases between them. The CDR3 totals 17 residues. Germline values: CDR1 LNHDA, CDR2 SQIVND (reference sequence).

CDR3 sequence (DNA): TGTGCCAGCAGCTCGTTGGGACAGGGGTATGGCTACACCTTC. It specifies CASSSLGQGYGYTF. The chain carries TRBV7-2 and TRBJ1-2, with TRBD1 identical over 10 bases. V shed 4 bases and J 5 bases; nucleotides not matched to a gene: 4. Germline V gene sequence: CDR1 SGHTA, CDR2 FQGNSA. This CDR3 is built from 14 residues.

The chain uses TRBV19 and TRBJ1-5; TRBD1 aligns across 9 bases. Germline lookup yields CDR1 LNHDA and CDR2 SQIVND (reference sequence). This CDR3 contains 14 residues. J was trimmed by 7 bases and V by 8 bases; bases with no gene match: 9. CDR3 bases: TGTGCCAGTGGGGGGGGACAGGGTAGACAGCCCCAGCATTTT. Protein: CASGGGQGRQPQHF.

This chain joins TRBV3-1 (or the pseudogene TRBV3-2) and TRBJ2-7; D remains ambiguous. V gave up 4 bases and J gave up 2 bases, with 15 bases separating them. CDR3 length: 15 amino acids. Germline CDR1 reads LGHDT; CDR2 reads YNNKEL (reference sequence). Here the CDR3 reads CASSPARSVAYEQYF. The CDR3 nucleotides are TGTGCCAGCAGCCCCGCCCGGTCTGTTGCCTACGAGCAGTACTTC.

The rearrangement uses TRBV5-1 and TRBJ1-1; D may be TRBD1 (6 bases). Germline assignment: CDR1 SGHRS and CDR2 YFSETQ. V shed 3 bases and J shed 3 bases, with 12 bases lying between them. The CDR3 totals 14 residues. DNA of the CDR3: TGCGCCAGCAGCTCGACAGGCAGGGACACTGAAGCTTTCTTT. It codes for CASSSTGRDTEAFF. The full variable domain, in which reference TRBV5-1 and TRBJ1-1 provide the parts outside the CDR3, is KAGVTQTPRYLIKTRGQQVTLSCSPISGHRSVSWYQQTPGQGLQFLFEYFSETQRNKGNFPGRFSGRQFSNSRSEMNVSTLELGDSALYLCASSSTGRDTEAFFGQGTRLTVV.

The V and J genes are TRBV7-9 and TRBJ2-2, with TRBD1 matching 10 bases. The CDR3 loop spans 15 amino acids. Losses at the gene ends were 5 bases for V and 6 bases for J; bases not matched to a gene: 6. Germline V gene sequence: CDR1 SEHNR, CDR2 FQNEAQ (reference sequence). The CDR3 nucleotides read TGTGCCAGCAGCCCTGGGACAGGGGAGGCCGGGGAGCTGTTTTTT. Translating it yields CASSPGTGEAGELFF.

The chain couples TRBV19 to TRBJ1-5, with a weak D call TRBD1 (6 bases). CDR3 length: 14 residues. Trimming left V 3 bases short and J 10 bases short, with 16 bases between. Germline CDR1 LNHDA, CDR2 SQIVND (reference sequence). CDR3 nucleotides: TGTGCCAGTAGTATCCAGACAGGTTGGAGCCCCCAGCATTTT. Its protein is CASSIQTGWSPQHF.

The rearrangement uses TRBV9 and TRBJ2-3; possible D gene TRBD2, 6 bases. Germline CDR1 is SGDLS and CDR2 is YYNGEE. The CDR3 runs 17 residues. Trimming shortened V by 0 bases and J by 5 bases, and 19 bases separated the two germline ends. For the CDR3, the DNA is TGTGCCAGCAGCGTAGGGGGCGGGGCGGGAATGGTAGATACGCAGTATTTT. Residues: CASSVGGGAGMVDTQYF.

A single count supports this clone. The genes are TRBV30 and TRBJ2-1, with 7 bases that match TRBD2. J lost 12 bases, V lost 0 bases, and 11 bases had no gene match. The CDR3 runs to 14 residues. CDR1 GTSNPN and CDR2 SVGIG come from the germline V gene (reference sequence). The CDR3 DNA is TGTGCCTGGAGTGTCCGAGGAGCGGGATATACGCAGTTCTTC. It is translated as CAWSVRGAGYTQFF. The whole variable domain, remainder taken from reference TRBV30 and TRBJ2-1, is SQTIHQWPATLVQPVGSPLSLECTVEGTSNPNLYWYRQAAGRGLQLLFYSVGIGQISSEVPQNLSASRPQDRQFILSSKKLLLSDSGFYLCAWSVRGAGYTQFFGPGTRLTVL.

This chain connects TRBV6-1 to TRBJ1-3; D not resolved. The CDR3 sequence is 16 residues long. V lost 3 bases to trimming and J lost 0 bases, with 12 bases between them. Germline-derived CDR1 and CDR2 are MNHNS and SASEGT. DNA of the CDR3: TGTGCCAGCAGTGACCTGCGTACGATCTCTGGAAACACCATATATTTT. It specifies CASSDLRTISGNTIYF.

The CDR3 coding sequence is TGTGCCACCAGCAGCACAGGGGTGTTCTCCAATCAGCCCCAGCATTTT. Translation: CATSSTGVFSNQPQHF. The chain is built from TRBV15 and TRBJ1-5, with 7 bases lining up with TRBD1. The V gene's germline CDR1 is LNHNV and CDR2 YYDKDF (reference sequence). J lost 3 bases, V lost 3 bases, and 8 bases had no gene match. The CDR3 length is 16 residues.

The gene calls are TRBV9 and TRBJ1-3, with TRBD1 matching 10 bases. This CDR3 has 17 residues. CDR1 SGDLS and CDR2 YYNGEE come from the germline V gene. Trimming cost V 4 bases and J 0 bases; bases outside gene matches: 7. For the CDR3, the DNA is TGTGCCAGCAGCTCAGGAGGGACAGGGGCCTCTGGAAACACCATATATTTT. Its protein product is CASSSGGTGASGNTIYF.

The V and J genes are TRBV4-1 and TRBJ1-2, with 7 positions matching TRBD1. The trim removed 0 bases at V and 3 bases at J, leaving 4 bases unmatched. Germline CDR1 is MGHRA and CDR2 is YSYEKL. The CDR3 is made up of 15 amino acids. The CDR3 nucleotides are TGCGCCAGCAGCCAAGAGGGACAGAACGACTATGGCTACACCTTC. Protein: CASSQEGQNDYGYTF.

The chain uses TRBV9 and TRBJ2-7, with D possibly matching TRBD2 (5 bases). V gave up 0 bases and J gave up 6 bases, with 16 bases separating them. Per germline, CDR1 SGDLS and CDR2 YYNGEE. The CDR3 sequence is 15 residues long. The DNA for the CDR3 is TGTGCCAGCAGCGTAGAGCCCCGGGGTCGGGGCGAGCAGTACTTC. It specifies CASSVEPRGRGEQYF.

The chain recombines TRBV9 with TRBJ2-1, with D perhaps matching TRBD2 (6 bases). Trimming removed 4 bases from V and 0 bases from J, with 14 bases in between. The germline V gene encodes CDR1 SGDLS and CDR2 YYNGEE. The CDR3 loop spans 16 amino acids. In DNA, the CDR3 is TGTGCCAGCAGCTTCCGTAGCGGAAGCTCCTACAATGAGCAGTTCTTC. It yields the protein CASSFRSGSSYNEQFF.